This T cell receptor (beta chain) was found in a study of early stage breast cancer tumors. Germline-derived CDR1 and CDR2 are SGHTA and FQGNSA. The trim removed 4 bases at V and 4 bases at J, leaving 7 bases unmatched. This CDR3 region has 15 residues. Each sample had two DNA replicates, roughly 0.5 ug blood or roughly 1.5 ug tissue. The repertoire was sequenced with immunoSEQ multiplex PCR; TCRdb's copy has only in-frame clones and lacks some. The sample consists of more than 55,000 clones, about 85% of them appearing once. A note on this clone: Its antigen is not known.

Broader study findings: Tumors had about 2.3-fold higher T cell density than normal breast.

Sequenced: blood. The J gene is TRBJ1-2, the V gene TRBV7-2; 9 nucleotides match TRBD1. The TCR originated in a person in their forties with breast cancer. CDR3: CASSSSGTGPYGYTF. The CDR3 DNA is TGTGCCAGCAGCTCATCCGGGACAGGGCCCTATGGCTACACCTTC.